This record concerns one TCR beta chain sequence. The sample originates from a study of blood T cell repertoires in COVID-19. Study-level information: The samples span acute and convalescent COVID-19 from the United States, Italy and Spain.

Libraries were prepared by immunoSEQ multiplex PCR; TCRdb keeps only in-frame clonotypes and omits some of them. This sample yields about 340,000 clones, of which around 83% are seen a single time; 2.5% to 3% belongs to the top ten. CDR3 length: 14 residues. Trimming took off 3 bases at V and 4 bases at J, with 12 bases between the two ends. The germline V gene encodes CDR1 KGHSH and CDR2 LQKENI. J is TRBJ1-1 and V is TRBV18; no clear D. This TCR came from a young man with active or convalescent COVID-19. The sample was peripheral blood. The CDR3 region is CASSPAVGTTEAFF. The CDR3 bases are TGTGCCAGCTCACCGGCGGTAGGCACCACTGAAGCTTTCTTT.